What follows is one TCR beta chain and its context. Its antigen has not been determined. A much larger clonotype is one base distant, so this may be a read error. The data stem from a study of regulatory T cells in long-lasting Graves disease (dated by TCRdb to about 2021). For the wider study: To count as having persistent Graves' disease, a patient had to have received antithyroid drug treatment for over 5 years with TSH receptor autoantibodies remaining persistently positive. The study was conducted in China and was registered as a clinical trial. Persistent Graves' disease patients in the clinical cohort had taken antithyroid drugs for around 10 years on average. A total of 35 or so samples were covered by TCR sequencing, comprising around 13 persistent and 20 or so newly diagnosed Graves' disease patients. Persistent Graves' disease patients were compared with newly diagnosed Graves' disease patients by peripheral blood TCR sequencing and RNA sequencing. Paper-wide results and their limitations: Sequencing and analysis were limited to the TCR beta chain. Peripheral blood alone was examined, since thyroid tissue, which constituted the primary lesion, could not be accessed. Compared with newly diagnosed patients, patients with persistent Graves' disease had lower TCR Shannon entropy and fewer highly expanded clones, which suggests clonal expansion. The authors acknowledged the small sample size as a limitation that may reduce accuracy. Patients with persistent disease shared more public clonotypes (around 3,000) than newly diagnosed patients did (nearly 1,000). Preferential use of TRBV28, TRBJ1-2 and TRBJ2-5 was observed in persistent disease, whereas TRBV20-1 and TRBJ2-1 were favored in newly diagnosed disease.

CDR1 and CDR2 are drawn from the germline V gene: MDHEN, SYDVKM. Including cysteine and phenylalanine, the CDR3 has 15 amino acids. The only DNA kept is the CDR3, 45 bases in frame from the first base. V is cut by 3 bases and J by 1 base, and the space between the germline ends is 12 bases. The sample's time point label is to be understood as: persistent/refractory GD, antithyroid drugs over 5 years with positive TRAb. For both TCR sequencing and RNA sequencing, RNA was extracted from PBMCs using TRIzol. The diagnosis of Graves' disease followed American Thyroid Association guidelines. The patients came from an endocrinology department in Xi'an, China. From each patient, approximately 10 milliliters of peripheral blood was collected into an EDTA anticoagulant tube. Ficoll Paque Plus density gradient separation was used to isolate PBMCs, and no additional T cell sorting was done. An Agilent 2100 Bioanalyzer and agarose gel were used to check RNA quality, and a NanoDrop 2000 was used to measure RNA concentration.

Libraries came from multiplex PCR. The data were produced on an Illumina HiSeq 4000. CDR3 regions were amplified by Arm-PCR with iRepertoire HTBI primers to construct TCR beta libraries. Before sequencing, the PCR products underwent gel purification. In the paper's pipeline: Gene usage analysis of CDR3 amino acid clonotypes used the approximately 62 TRBV and around 14 TRBJ segments found across samples. Filtered high-quality paired reads were merged into contigs using COPE and FqMerger. BLAST was used to align contigs to IMGT TRBV, TRBD and TRBJ reference genes, and CDR3 was defined according to IMGT. Clonotypes above 0.1% frequency were classified as highly expanded clones. Repertoire diversity was measured by Shannon entropy, and V-J evenness by the Gini coefficient. Public clonotypes were defined as clonotypes shared by more than one individual. TCRdb reprocessed the public reads (quality trimming at Q25 with fastp, clone calling with MiXCR) and kept in-frame beta chains. All rows with the same CDR3 protein become a single entry with the most common DNA and genes. For this entry, the V and J calls and clone size follow TCRdb and not the study's own pipeline. This sample has about 470,000 distinct CDR3 sequences in its table, and around 21% of those were observed once. The top ten clones comprise 6.5% to 10% of the sample.

The input for sequencing was peripheral blood mononuclear cells (PBMCs), taken when the disease was refractory, from a patient treated with antithyroid drugs. This sequence was found in a female donor with Graves disease. The sequence joins TRBV28 to TRBJ1-1; the D gene remains uncertain. For the CDR3, the sequence is CASSFPLTGNTEAFF. DNA sequence: TGTGCCAGCAGTTTTCCCTTGACGGGGAACACTGAAGCTTTCTTT.